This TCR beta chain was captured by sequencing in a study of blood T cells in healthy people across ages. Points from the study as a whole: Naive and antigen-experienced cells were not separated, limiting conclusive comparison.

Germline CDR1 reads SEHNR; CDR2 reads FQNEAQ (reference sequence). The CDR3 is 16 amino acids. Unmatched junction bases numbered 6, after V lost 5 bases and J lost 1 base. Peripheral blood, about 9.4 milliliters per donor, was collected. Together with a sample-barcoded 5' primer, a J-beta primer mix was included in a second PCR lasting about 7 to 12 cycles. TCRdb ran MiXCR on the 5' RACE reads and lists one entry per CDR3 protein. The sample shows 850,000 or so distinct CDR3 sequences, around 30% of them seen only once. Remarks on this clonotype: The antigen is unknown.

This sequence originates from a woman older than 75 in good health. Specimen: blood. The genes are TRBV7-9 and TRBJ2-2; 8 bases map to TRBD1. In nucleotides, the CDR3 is TGTGCCAGCAGCCCAGGACAGGGCCTGAACACCGGGGAGCTGTTTTTT. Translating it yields CASSPGQGLNTGELFF.